This T cell receptor (beta chain) was identified in a study of shared clonotypes between healthy human individuals. Study observations and caveats: For sorted subsets, rarefaction showed incomplete sequencing despite large depth.

V trimming: 4 bases; J trimming: 8 bases; junction bases outside the gene matches: 11. The length of the CDR3 is 15 residues. CDR1 is SGHRS, CDR2 YFSETQ, per germline. A remark on this clone: Its target is unknown.

Genomic DNA belonging to each subset was distributed in equal measure over several immunoSEQ plates. Here immunoSEQ multiplex PCR was the method, and the copy in TCRdb shows in-frame clones only, minus some. The repertoire holds 2,500,000 or so clones, with roughly 93% as singletons. The sample comprised naive CD4+ T cells from PBMCs. As for subset: CD45RA+ positively selected. This TCR derives from a man aged 18 to 30 in good health. Some clones in this sample may be carry-over from other donors' samples. V is TRBV5-1 and J is TRBJ2-1; 8 bases agree with TRBD2. The CDR3 loop is CASSREGLSGDEQFF. CDR3 bases: TGCGCCAGCAGCCGGGAGGGCCTGAGTGGCGATGAGCAGTTCTTC.